This TCR beta chain was observed in a study of shared clonotypes between healthy human individuals. Study-wide results and caveats: In contrast to clonotypes shared by all four donors, non-shared clonotypes had lower generation probabilities. The study's rarefaction showed incomplete sorted-subset sequencing despite large depth.

Naivety among CD8 cells was defined by CD45RO negativity and positive CCR7 selection, thereby excluding terminally differentiated effector memory CD45RA+ cells. The donors were all Caucasian adults (living in Nashville, Tennessee). This clone was found a few times. Its antigen is unknown. Germline V gene lookup returns CDR1 SEHNR and CDR2 FQNEAQ (reference sequence). Trimming pared 5 bases from V and 6 bases from J, leaving 11 bases between. The CDR3 runs to 12 residues. TCRdb's copy holds only in-frame clones and misses some; the assay was immunoSEQ multiplex PCR. The sample has approximately 650,000 clones; around 95% are singletons.

The J gene is TRBJ2-7, the V gene TRBV7-9; no clear D. The sequencing input was naive CD8+ T cells sorted from blood. This sequence originates from a woman in her 30s in good health. The CDR3 DNA reads as TGTGCCAGCAGCCTTGACCCTTTCGAGCAGTACTTC. It translates to CASSLDPFEQYF.